These T cell receptor beta chains were read from a single sample in a study of siplizumab effects on memory and regulatory T cells. Some clones are missing from TCRdb's copy, which holds only in-frame ones; the method was immunoSEQ multiplex PCR. Here the sample spans 110,000 or so clones, under 95% being singletons. Sequences were obtained from CD4+ T cells sorted from blood. These receptors were taken from a human donor in good health. CDR3s include the opening cysteine and the closing phenylalanine or tryptophan. D genes are given only for firm matches. Only some rows state a clone size, as once, few, many or a class for expanded clones.

clone size	CDR3 length	D gene	J gene	V gene	CDR3 DNA	CDR3 protein
.	15	TRBD2	TRBJ2-1	TRBV5-4	TGTGCCAGCAGCCCTGGAGGCGGGAGGGCAAATGAGCAGTTCTTC	CASSPGGGRANEQFF
.	13	.	TRBJ2-3	TRBV19	TGTGCCAGTAGTTACCAGCGCACAGATACGCAGTATTTT	CASSYQRTDTQYF
once	15	.	TRBJ1-3	TRBV6-5	TGTGCCAGCAGTTACTCGACGGGGACGGGAAACACCATATATTTT	CASSYSTGTGNTIYF
once	15	.	TRBJ1-2	TRBV6-1	TGTGCCAGCAGGCTGAGGAGAGATACTTCTATTGGCTACACCTTC	CASRLRRDTSIGYTF
.	15	.	TRBJ2-7	TRBV7-2	TGTGCCAGCACCGCGGGGCGGGCTAGCTCCTACGAGCAGTACTTC	CASTAGRASSYEQYF
.	14	.	TRBJ2-5	TRBV30	TGTGCCTGGAGTGTCGGCGGACCCGTTGGGACCCAGTACTTC	CAWSVGGPVGTQYF
.	13	.	TRBJ1-2	TRBV6-5	TGTGCCAGCAGTGCCAGCGGCGGGAAGGGCTACACCTTC	CASSASGGKGYTF
.	16	.	TRBJ2-6	TRBV30	TGTGCCTCAGGTCCGGAGGGGATCTCTGGGGCCAACGTCCTGACTTTC	CASGPEGISGANVLTF
once	16	.	TRBJ2-2	TRBV9	TGTGCCAGCAGCCCGACAGTGGGGGGACGCACCGGGGAGCTGTTTTTT	CASSPTVGGRTGELFF
.	13	.	TRBJ1-1	TRBV7-9	TGTGCCAGCAGCTTCAAGGGTAACACTGAAGCTTTCTTT	CASSFKGNTEAFF
once	15	TRBD2	TRBJ2-1	TRBV5-1	TGCGCCAGCAGCTTGGGACTAGCGGGGCATGATGAGCAGTTCTTC	CASSLGLAGHDEQFF
.	16	.	TRBJ2-3	TRBV5-6	TGTGCCAGCAGCTTGGTTACGGGGGGCAGCACAGATACGCAGTATTTT	CASSLVTGGSTDTQYF
.	14	TRBD1	TRBJ1-3	TRBV30	TGTGCCTGCTTACAGGGGGCTAGTGGAAACACCATATATTTT	CACLQGASGNTIYF
.	14	.	TRBJ2-3	TRBV7-3	TGTGCCAGCAGCTTAGCGGGCCTCACAGATACGCAGTATTTT	CASSLAGLTDTQYF
.	13	.	TRBJ1-4	TRBV5-3	TGTGCCAGAAGCCTTGGAACTAATGAAAAACTGTTTTTT	CARSLGTNEKLFF
.	14	.	TRBJ2-1	TRBV4-1	TGCGCCAGCAGCCAACGGGACTCGGTCGTTGAGCAGTTCTTC	CASSQRDSVVEQFF